Reported below is one T cell receptor beta chain. The protocol was immunoSEQ multiplex PCR, while the TCRdb copy is restricted to in-frame clones and leaves out a portion. Of about 200,000 clones in the sample, roughly nine tenths are singletons; the top ten hold less than 4.5%. The record originates from a study of T cell responses to AZD1222 COVID-19 vaccine. Germline V gene lookup returns CDR1 LGHNT and CDR2 FRNRAP. V lost 5 bases to trimming and J lost 6 bases; unmatched junction nucleotides: 4. The CDR3 length is 14 residues. The rearrangement uses TRBV12-5 and TRBJ1-6; the match to TRBD1 covers 7 bases. The sample here was peripheral blood, taken 28 days after the second dose of the MenACWY control vaccine. The origin of this receptor is an adult who received the MenACWY meningococcal vaccine as a control. The CDR3 loop reads CASGPRDSNSPLHF. For the CDR3, the DNA is TGTGCTAGTGGTCCTCGGGACAGTAATTCACCCCTCCACTTT.